This TCR beta chain appears in the sequencing data of a study of T cell responses to AZD1222 COVID-19 vaccine. The CDR3 spans 16 residues. CDR1 is KGHSH and CDR2 is LQKENI in the germline V gene. V lost 3 bases, J lost 3 bases, and 15 bases lay in between. Of note for this clone: Its antigen is currently unknown.

Clones were read by immunoSEQ multiplex PCR, and TCRdb kept only the in-frame ones, dropping some. The sample lists about 81,000 clones, around 85% occurring once. Regarding the study as a whole: Spike-specific TCR breadth and depth rose after two AZD1222 doses. Clonal diversity was possibly underestimated, and white British individuals and females predominated among donors.

This chain links TRBV18 with TRBJ1-3; D is possibly TRBD1 (5 bases). Sequencing used peripheral blood, obtained 28 days after the second AZD1222 dose. This sequence originates from an adult who received the AZD1222 COVID-19 vaccine. CDR3 loop: CASSPRDAALGNTIYF. The DNA of the CDR3 is TGTGCCAGCTCACCTCGGGACGCCGCTCTTGGAAACACCATATATTTT.